The text below deals with one T cell receptor beta chain. This entry is derived from a study of blood T cells in healthy people across ages. A second PCR, run for roughly 7 to 12 cycles, used a sample-barcoded 5' primer plus a J-beta primer mix. TCRdb ran MiXCR on the 5' RACE reads and lists one entry per CDR3 protein. Altogether fewer than 1 million distinct CDR3 sequences are present, around 45% being singletons, with the ten largest covering around 21%. The clonotype comes from a man aged 55 to 70 in good health. Material: blood.

For the CDR3, the DNA is TGTGCCAGCAGTTTATGGGGGGGCACAGATACGCAGTATTTT. The encoded protein is CASSLWGGTDTQYF. V gene TRBV27 combines with J gene TRBJ2-3; TRBD2 might be the D (6 bases). Germline-derived CDR1 and CDR2 are MNHEY and SMNVEV (reference sequence). CDR3 length: 14 amino acids. The germline V and J ends were trimmed by 1 base and 1 base, with 6 bases remaining between them.